This TCR beta chain was captured in a study of identical twins (dated by TCRdb to 2016 to 2018). Study-level background: To test whether fetal clonotypes persist, this study deep-sequenced TCR alpha and beta repertoires from monozygotic twins, from unrelated adults of various ages, and from cord blood. Replicate twin experiments were performed at different times using different library preparation protocols to rule out contamination. The paper as a whole reports these results and caveats: The excess sharing between twins in beta out-of-frame sequences was weaker because fewer shared sequences reduced the signal-to-noise ratio. Because the same donors could not be followed over many years, the conclusions relied on cross-sectional statistical analysis. Zero-insertion analyses could be partly confounded by invariant T cells such as MAIT and iNKT, although diverse VJ usage argued against such confounding for most clonotypes. Fewer insertions were carried by abundant cord blood beta clonotypes, a similar but weaker trend appeared in young adult naive repertoires, and no such trend appeared in memory repertoires. Compared with coincidental sharing between unrelated individuals, out-of-frame TCR alpha sequences shared between twins showed an excess of sequences with low generation probability. Recombination models systematically underestimated out-of-frame TCR alpha sharing in monozygotic twins but agreed with sharing between unrelated individuals.

Library prep was done by 5' RACE. This sample was sequenced with an Illumina HiSeq 2000. A universal primer binding site was introduced by template switching, and a unique molecular identifier was present in the final cDNA, enabling accurate counting of TCR cDNA molecules. Specific primers in the conserved constant-segment region were used to synthesize first-strand cDNA for TCR alpha and beta chains. To control for contamination, every cDNA library was double barcoded, receiving both a SMART-Mk sample barcode and Illumina barcodes. TruSeq adapter sequences and Illumina sample barcodes were added in two successive PCR steps. The Illumina HiSeq platform was used with custom primers to sequence TCR alpha and beta cDNA libraries. Turning to the authors' computational methods: MiGEC processed the raw reads to extract unique molecular identifiers, while MiXCR was used to determine the CDR3 positions. Recombination models were inferred per individual with the repgenHMM and IGoR tools using an EM algorithm. Shared clonotype analysis was performed with the tcR package in R, normalizing sharing by the product of cloneset sizes. To study raw recombination free of thymic and clonal selection effects, out-of-frame nonproductive sequences were analyzed. TCRdb took the public reads, trimmed them with fastp at Q25, ran MiXCR for clone calling and kept in-frame beta chains. Every entry covers one CDR3 protein and lists the most common genes and DNA from its rows. These V and J calls rely on TCRdb rather than the paper's analysis. This sample is represented by about 690,000 distinct CDR3 sequences; 21% of them were singletons. About 4.5% of the sample is held by the ten biggest clonotypes.

Every donor was a healthy Caucasian. Three pairs of female monozygotic twins, all aged about 18 to 29 years, were included in the twin cohort. Peripheral blood mononuclear cells were the source from which RNA for the TCR libraries was isolated. The germline V gene sets CDR1 to SGHTA and CDR2 to FQGNSA. V is trimmed back by 2 bases and J by 9 bases, and the junction contains 6 bases that no gene match accounts for. The CDR3 contains 16 residues, cysteine and phenylalanine counted. Only CDR3 DNA is held: 48 bases, read in frame from base 1. Of note for this clonotype: Its antigen remains unidentified. Within one base of it there is no much larger clone, and no base qualities were kept.

This sample was shared with a second study, whose subject was T cells expressing NK-cell markers. The second publication reports: Fewer than ten donors provided sorted CD3+CD56+NKG2C+, CD3+CD56+NKG2C- and CD3+CD56-NKG2C+ T-cell subsets, whose TCR beta-chain repertoires were profiled. Of the eight sequenced donors, seven were found to be HCMV-seropositive and one was found to be HCMV-seronegative. In several experiments an anti-gammadeltaTCR antibody was added to restrict sorting to alphabetaTCR-expressing T cells. In roughly 6 donors, the dominant CD3+CD56+NKG2C+ clonotypes were found to rank among the top 10 CD8+ clonotypes and to make up about 1.0-7.5% of CD8+ T cells. Those dominant clonotypes were again the most abundant among CD3+CD56-NKG2C+ cells in a handful of donors, at about 28.3-65%. It remained unclear whether the expanded NKG2C-expressing T cell clones were specific for HCMV antigens. All eight donors whose samples were sequenced were randomly selected healthy volunteers, three of them men and five women. HCMV serostatus was determined by detecting HCMV-specific IgG in serum with a commercial ELISA kit. Bulk peripheral blood T-cell repertoires were additionally sequenced from unsorted PBMC for six donors. MIGEC was used to demultiplex reads and group the reads by UMI, and MiTCR was used to assemble and quantify clonotypes. Only TCR cDNA sequences supported by at least two reads were kept to exclude erroneous sequences. Downstream repertoire analysis used the tcR package, and clonotypes were matched across fractions by CDR3 nucleotide sequence plus V segment. Antigen specificity was annotated against VDJdb with VDJmatch, allowing one amino acid substitution in CDR3.

The sequenced sample was PBMCs. This TCR came from a woman under 30 in good health. This sequence uses TRBV7-2 and TRBJ2-3, and 15 junction bases match TRBD2. Read as DNA, the sequence is TGTGCCAGCAGCTTACTGAGGACTAGCGGGGGGGAAACGCAGTATTTT. This translates into CASSLLRTSGGETQYF.